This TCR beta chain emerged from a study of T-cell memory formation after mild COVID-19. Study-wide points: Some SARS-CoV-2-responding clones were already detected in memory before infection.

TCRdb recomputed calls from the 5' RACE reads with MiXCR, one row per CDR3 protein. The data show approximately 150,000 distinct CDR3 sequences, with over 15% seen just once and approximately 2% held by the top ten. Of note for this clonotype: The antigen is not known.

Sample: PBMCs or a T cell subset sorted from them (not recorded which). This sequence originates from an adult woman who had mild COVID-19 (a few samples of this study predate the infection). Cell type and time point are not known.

The CDR3 reads CATSDPWDSYEQYF. DNA for the CDR3: TGTGCCACCAGTGACCCGTGGGACTCCTACGAGCAGTACTTC. The rearrangement joins TRBV24-1 to TRBJ2-7; D call uncertain. V was trimmed by 4 bases and J by 0 bases, leaving 9 bases between them. CDR3 size: 14 residues. CDR1 and CDR2 (germline): KGHDR, SFDVKD.